This TCR beta chain was documented in a study of radiotherapy plus CTLA-4 blockade in lung cancer. About the research overall: An objective response was seen in 15% to 20% of patients, and disease control in over 25%. Study findings and constraints: Alongside interferon-beta, early blood T cell clone dynamics were reportedly the best predictor of response. There was expansion of tumor-derived TCR clones in blood after radiotherapy plus ipilimumab.

Profiling relied on immunoSEQ multiplex PCR, and the TCRdb table lists in-frame clones only, not all of them. Of around 80,000 clones in the sample, about four fifths were seen once. Turning to this clone: Antigen specificity is unknown.

Germline loops: CDR1 SGHTA, CDR2 FQGNSA. V was trimmed by 5 bases and J by 0 bases, leaving 17 bases between them. The CDR3 covers 16 residues. The chain recombines TRBV7-2 with TRBJ2-7; perhaps TRBD2 as D (7 bases). Sequenced here: peripheral blood, sampled from a patient treated with radiotherapy plus ipilimumab. This TCR derives from a human donor with non-small cell lung cancer who had stable disease on radiotherapy plus ipilimumab. This chain's CDR3 is CASSRWEGGSSYEQYF. The CDR3 DNA is TGTGCCAGCAGCCGGTGGGAGGGGGGAAGCTCCTACGAGCAGTACTTC.